This T cell receptor (beta chain) was documented in a study of blood T cells in healthy people across ages (dated by TCRdb to the mid-2010s). Regarding the research as a whole: In model experiments, roughly one uniquely barcoded TCR beta cDNA molecule per two T cells was captured by template switching. To track age-related changes in TCR beta repertoire diversity, the study relied on deep sequencing normalized with unique cDNA molecular identifiers. The donors were divided into four age groups: young (average around 17 years), middle-aged (under 40), aged (62) and long-lived (roughly 88). Donors of different ages were randomly distributed across sequencing lanes to avoid experimental bias. Two additional independent replicas of 1 million unique cDNA reads from the same blood draw were analyzed for two donors (one aged 18 to 30 and one aged 80 or older).

What the study reported, not specific to this receptor: Observed TCR beta diversity per million T cells fell roughly linearly with age, and a significant reduction was already apparent by age around 36. Because donor CMV infection status was unknown, age-related changes in expanded clonotypes were potentially confounded. Estimates of total diversity based on one million sequenced T cells were considered lower bounds and underestimates. Conclusive comparison of naive and antigen-experienced compartments was prevented by the profiling of bulk unsorted PBMCs. Compared with the aged group, the long-lived group had more naive CD4+ T cells, fewer expanded clones and increased TCR diversity, a pattern suggesting age selection. There was a strong correlation between observed TCR beta diversity and the percentage of naive T cells measured by flow cytometry.

Donors were a few dozen systemically healthy Caucasian individuals from Russia aged roughly 6 to 90 years. Each donor gave roughly 9 milliliters of peripheral blood, drawn into EDTA-treated Vacutainer tubes. PBMCs were isolated by Ficoll-Paque density-gradient centrifugation, with at least 6.5 million obtained per sample. Trizol reagent was used to extract total RNA from the PBMCs, yielding at least 6 micrograms per sample. For every donor, an aliquot of PBMCs went through flow cytometry to measure the percentages of naive CD45RAhigh/CD27high T cells. Library prep was done by 5' RACE. Reads for this sample came from an Illumina HiSeq 2500. A second PCR of roughly 7 to 11 cycles was performed with a sample-barcoded 5' primer and a J-beta primer mix. Each TCR beta cDNA molecule received a unique molecular identifier from a template-switch 5' adaptor carrying 12 random nucleotides. Each sample yielded at least 3 million CDR3-containing paired-end reads. The Mint cDNA synthesis kit, primed by a TRBC-specific oligonucleotide, was used to synthesize first-strand cDNA from all RNA. Following uracil-DNA glycosylase treatment, a first 18-cycle PCR with universal primers M1SS and BC2_uni_R was performed on all cDNA. The study's own analysis went as follows. Normalization of each sample was performed by random selection of 1 million high-quality reads, each carrying a distinct molecular identifier. Instead of being binned into consensus sequences, reads that shared molecular identifiers were thrown out. MiTCR, run with a Q25 quality threshold and the strictest error-elimination algorithm, handled CDR3 identification, clonotype clustering and error correction. A nonparametric unseen species model with Euler transformation was used to estimate a lower bound on total TCR beta diversity. TCRdb redid the processing of the public reads, applying fastp at Q25 and MiXCR, and retained in-frame beta chains. CDR3 protein sequences are deduplicated, and each keeps its most common genes and DNA. These V and J calls derive from TCRdb rather than the authors' analysis. Here the sample has some 1.5 million distinct CDR3 sequences; approximately 43% occur a single time. Of the sample, less than 5% falls within the top ten clones.

Comments on this clonotype: Its antigen is unknown. No much larger clone exists at a distance of one base, and base qualities are not known.

The source of this sequence is a woman aged 18-29 years in good health. Material: blood.

The CDR3 region has the sequence CATWTGSSTDTQYF. The DNA sequence is given as TGTGCCACCTGGACAGGGAGCAGCACAGATACGCAGTATTTT. The receptor chain draws on TRBV10-3 and TRBJ2-3, with 8 bases matching TRBD1. V has 10 bases trimmed and J has 0 bases trimmed; junction bases matching no gene number 6. Reading from cysteine to phenylalanine, the CDR3 counts 14 amino acids. This entry keeps only the CDR3 DNA: 42 bases, framed from base 1. Via the germline V gene, CDR1 is ENHRY and CDR2 SYGVKD.